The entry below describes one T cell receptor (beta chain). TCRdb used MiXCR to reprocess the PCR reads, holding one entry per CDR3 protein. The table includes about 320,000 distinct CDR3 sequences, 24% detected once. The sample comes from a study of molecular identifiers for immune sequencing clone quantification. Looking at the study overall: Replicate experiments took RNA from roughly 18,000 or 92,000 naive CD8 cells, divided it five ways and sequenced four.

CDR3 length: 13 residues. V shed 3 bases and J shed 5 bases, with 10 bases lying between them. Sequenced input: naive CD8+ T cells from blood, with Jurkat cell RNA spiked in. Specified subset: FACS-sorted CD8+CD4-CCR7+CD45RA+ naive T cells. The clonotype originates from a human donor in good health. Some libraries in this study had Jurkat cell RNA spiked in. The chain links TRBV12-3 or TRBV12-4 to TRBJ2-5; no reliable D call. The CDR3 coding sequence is TGTGCCAGCAGTTTGAGTGCGTATGAGACCCAGTACTTC. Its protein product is CASSLSAYETQYF.